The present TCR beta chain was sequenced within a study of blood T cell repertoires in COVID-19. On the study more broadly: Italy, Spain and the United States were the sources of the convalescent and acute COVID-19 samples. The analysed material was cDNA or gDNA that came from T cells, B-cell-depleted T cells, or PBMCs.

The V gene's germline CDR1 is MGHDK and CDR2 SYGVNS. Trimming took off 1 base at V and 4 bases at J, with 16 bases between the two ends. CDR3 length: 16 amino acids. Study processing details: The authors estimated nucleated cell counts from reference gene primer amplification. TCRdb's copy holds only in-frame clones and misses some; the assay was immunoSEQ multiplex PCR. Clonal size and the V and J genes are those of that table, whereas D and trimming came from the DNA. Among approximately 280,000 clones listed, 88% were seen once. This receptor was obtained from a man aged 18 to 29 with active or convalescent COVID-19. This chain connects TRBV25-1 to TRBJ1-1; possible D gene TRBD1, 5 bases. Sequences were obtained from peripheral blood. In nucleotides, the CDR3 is TGTGCCAGCAGTGAATCCCCCGCGCAGGGAACCACTGAAGCTTTCTTT. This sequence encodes CASSESPAQGTTEAFF.